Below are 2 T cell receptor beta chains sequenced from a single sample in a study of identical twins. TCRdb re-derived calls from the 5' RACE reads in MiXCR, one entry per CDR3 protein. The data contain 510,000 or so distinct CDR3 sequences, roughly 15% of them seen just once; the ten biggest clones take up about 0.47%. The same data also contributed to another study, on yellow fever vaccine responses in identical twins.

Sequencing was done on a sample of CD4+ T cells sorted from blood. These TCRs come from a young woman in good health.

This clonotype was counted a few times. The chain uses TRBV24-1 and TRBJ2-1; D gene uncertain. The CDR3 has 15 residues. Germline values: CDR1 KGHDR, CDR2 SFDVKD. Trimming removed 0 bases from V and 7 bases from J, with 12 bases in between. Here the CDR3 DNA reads TGTGCCACCAGTGATTTGACGAGCCCCGCTAATGAGCAGTTCTTC. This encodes CATSDLTSPANEQFF.

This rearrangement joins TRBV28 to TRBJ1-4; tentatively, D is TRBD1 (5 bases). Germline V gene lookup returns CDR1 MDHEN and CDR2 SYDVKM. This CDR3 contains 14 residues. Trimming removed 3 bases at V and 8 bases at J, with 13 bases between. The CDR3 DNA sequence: TGTGCCAGCAGTTTTCCGGGGGTTGGAGAAAAACTGTTTTTT. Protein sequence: CASSFPGVGEKLFF.